Below are 21 T cell receptor beta chains sequenced from a single sample in a study of cytomegalovirus exposure and HLA in healthy donors. The study ran its PCR with 60 Vbeta and 13 Jbeta primers. Using immunoSEQ multiplex PCR, the repertoire was profiled, and TCRdb retains in-frame clones only, with some absent. Of more than 150,000 clones detected, over 70% appear once; the ten largest clones hold 2.2%. Source material: PBMCs. These receptors all stem from a woman aged 25 to 39 in good health and CMV-seronegative.

The genes are TRBV29-1 and TRBJ2-3; 11 bases fit TRBD2. The V gene's germline CDR1 is SQVTM and CDR2 ANQGSEA. This CDR3 is built from 14 residues. After removal of 4 bases from V and 0 bases from J, the junction contained 0 bases not matched to a gene. CDR3 bases: TGCAGCGTTGGACTAGCGGGGAGCACAGATACGCAGTATTTT. Its translation: CSVGLAGSTDTQYF.

The rearrangement uses TRBV5-1 and TRBJ2-7; 7 nucleotides align to TRBD1. Germline V gene sequence: CDR1 SGHRS, CDR2 YFSETQ. With V trimmed by 0 bases and J by 1 base, 4 bases remained unmatched. There are 15 residues in the CDR3. CDR3 nucleotides: TGCGCCAGCAGCTTGGGGGGGACAGAGTCCTACGAGCAGTACTTC. This encodes CASSLGGTESYEQYF.

The gene calls are TRBV7-2 and TRBJ2-2; TRBD2 matches 7 bases. The CDR3 has 15 residues. Germline CDR1 SGHTA, CDR2 FQGNSA. V lost 5 bases to trimming and J lost 0 bases; unmatched junction nucleotides: 3. Here the CDR3 DNA reads TGTGCCAGCAGCCGGGACTACACGAACACCGGGGAGCTGTTTTTT. Amino acids: CASSRDYTNTGELFF.

The rearrangement links TRBV30 to TRBJ2-1; no firm D call. CDR1 and CDR2 (germline): GTSNPN, SVGIG (reference sequence). The V and J ends lost 0 bases and 5 bases respectively, with 5 bases between them. The CDR3 extends over 12 amino acids. The CDR3, as DNA: TGTGCCTGGAGTGTAGCAAACAATGAGCAGTTCTTC. This sequence encodes CAWSVANNEQFF.

The CDR3 coding sequence is TGTGCCAGCAGCTCATCCGGCGGTCGGGTCTCCTACGAGCAGTACTTC. Residues: CASSSSGGRVSYEQYF. This chain connects TRBV13 to TRBJ2-7; D remains unclear. The V gene lost 4 bases and the J gene lost 0 bases, with 16 bases spanning the gap. From germline, CDR1 is PRHDT and CDR2 FYEKMQ (reference sequence). The CDR3 spans 16 residues.

The V call is TRBV7-8, the J call TRBJ2-7, with D possibly matching TRBD2 (5 bases). There are 13 residues in the CDR3. The V and J ends lost 5 bases and 2 bases respectively, with 10 bases between them. In germline, CDR1 is SGHVS, CDR2 FQNEAQ. CDR3 residues: CASSRTETYEQYF. CDR3 bases: TGTGCCAGCAGCCGGACTGAAACCTACGAGCAGTACTTC.

The V gene is TRBV2, the J gene TRBJ1-2; D gene unclear. This CDR3 comprises 14 residues. CDR1 and CDR2 from the germline V gene are SNHLY and FYNNEI. V lost 0 bases, J lost 7 bases, and 12 bases lay in between. The CDR3 DNA reads TGTGCCAGCAGTGAAGCGCTTGGACTGAGTGGCTACACCTTC. Amino acid sequence: CASSEALGLSGYTF.

The J gene is TRBJ2-7, the V gene TRBV5-4, with 9 positions matching TRBD1. The CDR3 sequence is 15 residues long. The V gene's germline CDR1 is SGHNT and CDR2 YYREEE (reference sequence). The ends lost 4 bases at V and 0 bases at J; junction bases unmatched: 5. The CDR3 sequence: CASSLGTGSSYEQYF. The CDR3 DNA reads TGTGCCAGCAGCCTCGGGACAGGGAGCTCCTACGAGCAGTACTTC.

Remarks on this clone: The identical CDR3 is also encoded by other nucleotide sequences in the sample. This rearrangement joins TRBV6-5 to TRBJ2-7, with TRBD1 identical over 8 bases. This CDR3 contains 14 residues. V gave up 2 bases and J gave up 4 bases; unmatched junction bases: 4. In germline, CDR1 is MNHEY, CDR2 SVGAGI. The CDR3 DNA reads as TGTGCCAGCAGTTACGGCCAGGGGGCTTACGAGCAGTACTTC. Protein sequence: CASSYGQGAYEQYF.

The V gene is TRBV28, the J gene TRBJ2-7, with D perhaps matching TRBD1 (6 bases). Germline-derived CDR1 and CDR2 are MDHEN and SYDVKM. Deletions cut 6 bases from V and 5 bases from J, with 17 bases between. This CDR3 region has 14 residues. CDR3 in amino acids: CASRVIGGYDEQYF. CDR3 nucleotide sequence: TGTGCCAGCAGGGTCATAGGGGGATACGACGAGCAGTACTTC.

V and J are TRBV7-9 and TRBJ1-2; D possibly corresponds to TRBD1 (6 bases). The V end lost 0 bases, the J end lost 6 bases, and 14 bases lay between the germline ends. The CDR3 is 15 amino acids. The germline CDR1 and CDR2 sequences are SEHNR and FQNEAQ (reference sequence). CDR3 protein: CASSLAISGGDGYTF. CDR3 sequence (DNA): TGTGCCAGCAGCTTAGCCATTAGCGGGGGCGATGGCTACACCTTC.

The chain couples TRBV28 to TRBJ2-2; D uncertain. CDR1 and CDR2 from the germline V gene are MDHEN and SYDVKM. Trimming took 3 bases from V and 4 from J, leaving 6 bases between them. The CDR3 runs to 13 residues. As DNA, the CDR3 is TGTGCCAGCAGTTTTTCCGGCACCGGGGAGCTGTTTTTT. Translating it yields CASSFSGTGELFF.

The V gene is TRBV4-3, the J gene TRBJ1-1, with TRBD1 matching 10 bases. Trimming removed 0 bases from V and 3 bases from J; junction bases left unmatched: 13. This CDR3 comprises 19 residues. Per the germline V gene, CDR1 is LGHNA and CDR2 is YSLEER. The chain's CDR3 is CASSQESGQGVLLDTEAFF. The CDR3 bases are TGCGCCAGCAGCCAAGAATCCGGACAGGGGGTTCTTCTGGACACTGAAGCTTTCTTT.

The gene calls are TRBV4-3 and TRBJ2-3; TRBD2 aligns across 7 bases. Trimming took 4 bases from V and 2 from J; bases not matched to a gene: 15. The CDR3 loop spans 18 amino acids. Germline V gene lookup returns CDR1 LGHNA and CDR2 YSLEER. As DNA, the CDR3 is TGCGCCAGCAGCCTAGAACGGGGAGCGGGGAGGGTCACAGATACGCAGTATTTT. Encoded protein: CASSLERGAGRVTDTQYF.

This clone was detected once. This chain connects TRBV30 to TRBJ1-4; tentative D call: TRBD1 (6 bases). Germline V gene lookup returns CDR1 GTSNPN and CDR2 SVGIG (reference sequence). V was trimmed by 6 bases and J by 1 base, leaving 12 bases between them. This CDR3 has 14 residues. In DNA, the CDR3 is TGTGCCTGCACCGACAGGAAAACTAATGAAAAACTGTTTTTT. Translated: CACTDRKTNEKLFF.

CDR3 nucleotides: TGTGCCAGCAGTGCCAACAGGAACACTGAAGCTTTCTTT. Its translation is CASSANRNTEAFF. J is TRBJ1-1 and V is TRBV6-5; D gene ambiguous. The ends were cut back, 5 bases at V and 1 base at J, with 8 bases in the middle. CDR1 and CDR2 (germline): MNHEY, SVGAGI. This CDR3 comprises 13 residues.

The chain combines TRBV4-3 with TRBJ2-7, with 11 bases fitting TRBD1. The J segment lost 0 bases and the V segment lost 1 base, leaving 14 bases of the junction unmatched. There are 20 residues in the CDR3. Germline V gives CDR1 LGHNA, CDR2 YSLEER. The CDR3: CASSQVPLRDRGFYSYEQYF. In DNA form, the CDR3 reads TGCGCCAGCAGCCAAGTCCCTCTCCGGGACAGGGGGTTTTACTCCTACGAGCAGTACTTC.

The rearrangement joins TRBV19 to TRBJ2-7; D possibly corresponds to TRBD2 (5 bases). Trimming stripped 6 bases from V and 2 bases from J, with 20 bases between. CDR1 LNHDA and CDR2 SQIVND come from the germline V gene (reference sequence). There are 16 residues in the CDR3. The CDR3 region has the DNA TGTGCCAGTAGCGATGCCGCGGGCCCAGACCCCTACGAGCAGTACTTC. This translates into CASSDAAGPDPYEQYF.

This rearrangement joins TRBV27 to TRBJ2-7; tentatively, D is TRBD1 (6 bases). The CDR3 runs to 13 residues. Germline CDR1 reads MNHEY; CDR2 reads SMNVEV (reference sequence). Trimming shortened V by 8 bases and J by 1 base, and 12 bases separated the two germline ends. The CDR3 loop is CASSRTASYEQYF. The CDR3 DNA is TGTGCCAGCTCCCGGACAGCGTCCTACGAGCAGTACTTC.

This chain connects TRBV19 to TRBJ2-1, with TRBD2 as a possible D gene (6 bases). The CDR3 runs to 12 residues. Trimming shortened V by 6 bases and J by 4 bases, and 7 bases separated the two germline ends. In germline, CDR1 is LNHDA, CDR2 SQIVND (reference sequence). The CDR3 sequence: CASSGGYNEQFF. CDR3 DNA sequence: TGTGCCAGTAGCGGGGGATACAATGAGCAGTTCTTC.

Written as DNA, the CDR3 is TGTGCCAGCAGCTTACACAGGTCGAACACTGAAGCTTTCTTT. Translating it yields CASSLHRSNTEAFF. This sequence joins TRBV7-2 and TRBJ1-1; a possible D gene is TRBD1 (5 bases). Germline assignment: CDR1 SGHTA and CDR2 FQGNSA. CDR3 length equals 14 residues. The V and J ends lost 2 bases and 1 base respectively, with 8 bases between them.